Here is one T cell receptor beta chain with its context. The record originates from a study of monozygotic twins with cystic fibrosis. Profiling relied on immunoSEQ multiplex PCR, and the TCRdb table lists in-frame clones only, not all of them. The table includes over 20,000 clones, roughly 97% detected once. CDR1 and CDR2 (germline): SGHAT, FQDESV (reference sequence). The CDR3 is 15 amino acids. V dropped 5 bases and J dropped 6 bases, with 20 bases sitting between them. The chain has TRBV11-1 and TRBJ2-7, with unresolved D. This sequence originates from a girl aged 10-17 years with cystic fibrosis. Sample: blood. In nucleotides, the CDR3 is TGTGCCAGCAGCCGACAACAAGTAAGACTCTCCGAGCAGTACTTC. Translation gives CASSRQQVRLSEQYF.